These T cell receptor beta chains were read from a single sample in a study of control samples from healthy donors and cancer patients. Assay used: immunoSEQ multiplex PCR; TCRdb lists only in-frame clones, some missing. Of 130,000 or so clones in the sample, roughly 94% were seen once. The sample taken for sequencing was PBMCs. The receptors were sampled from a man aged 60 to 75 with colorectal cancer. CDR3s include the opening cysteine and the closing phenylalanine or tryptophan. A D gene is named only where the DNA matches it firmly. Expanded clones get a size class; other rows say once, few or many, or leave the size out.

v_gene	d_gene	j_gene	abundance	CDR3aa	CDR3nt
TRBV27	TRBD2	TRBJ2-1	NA	CASTKRLAGGISSYNEQFF	TGTGCCAGCACAAAACGACTAGCGGGGGGGATTAGCTCCTACAATGAGCAGTTCTTC
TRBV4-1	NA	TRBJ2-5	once	CASSPQTGVGMYF	TGCGCCAGCAGCCCCCAAACGGGGGTTGGAATGTACTTC
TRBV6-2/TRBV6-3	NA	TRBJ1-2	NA	CASSYSKGAYGYTF	TGTGCCAGCAGTTACTCGAAAGGGGCCTATGGCTACACCTTC
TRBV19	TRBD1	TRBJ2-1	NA	CASSNRGSYNEQFF	TGTGCCAGTAGTAACAGGGGGTCCTACAATGAGCAGTTCTTC
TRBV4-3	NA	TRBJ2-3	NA	CASSWGTPGADTQYF	TGCGCCAGCAGCTGGGGGACCCCCGGCGCAGATACGCAGTATTTT
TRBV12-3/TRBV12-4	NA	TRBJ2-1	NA	CASSPLGANEQFF	TGTGCCAGCAGTCCCCTCGGGGCCAATGAGCAGTTCTTC
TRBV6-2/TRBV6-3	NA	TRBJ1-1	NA	CASSYGQSNTEAFF	TGTGCCAGCAGTTACGGACAGTCGAACACTGAAGCTTTCTTT
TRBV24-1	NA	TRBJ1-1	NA	CATRDSLNTEAFF	TGTGCCACCAGGGACAGCTTGAACACTGAAGCTTTCTTT
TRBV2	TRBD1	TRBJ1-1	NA	CASSGDREDTEAFF	TGTGCCAGCAGTGGGGACAGGGAGGACACTGAAGCTTTCTTT
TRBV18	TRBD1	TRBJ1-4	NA	CASSLPRDRNEKLFF	TGTGCCAGCTCACTCCCGAGGGACAGGAATGAAAAACTGTTTTTT
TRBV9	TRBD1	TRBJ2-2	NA	CASSVSGQPNTGELFF	TGTGCCAGCAGCGTTTCGGGACAGCCGAACACCGGGGAGCTGTTTTTT
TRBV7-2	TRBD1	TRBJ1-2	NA	CASSPSTGGKGGYTF	TGTGCCAGCAGCCCCTCGACAGGGGGCAAAGGCGGCTACACCTTC
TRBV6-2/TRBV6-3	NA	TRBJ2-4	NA	CASSTQQVFVAKNIQYF	TGTGCCAGCAGTACTCAACAGGTTTTCGTAGCCAAAAACATTCAGTACTTC
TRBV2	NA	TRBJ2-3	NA	CASRGGLRDTQYF	TGTGCCAGCAGAGGTGGCCTCCGAGATACGCAGTATTTT
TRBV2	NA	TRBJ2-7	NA	CASSSSWDEQYF	TGTGCCAGCAGTTCATCATGGGACGAGCAGTACTTC
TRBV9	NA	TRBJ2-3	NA	CASSVDGSTDTQYF	TGTGCCAGCAGCGTAGATGGTAGCACAGATACGCAGTATTTT
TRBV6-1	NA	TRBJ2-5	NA	CASSDDSWTQYF	TGTGCCAGCAGTGACGACAGTTGGACCCAGTACTTC